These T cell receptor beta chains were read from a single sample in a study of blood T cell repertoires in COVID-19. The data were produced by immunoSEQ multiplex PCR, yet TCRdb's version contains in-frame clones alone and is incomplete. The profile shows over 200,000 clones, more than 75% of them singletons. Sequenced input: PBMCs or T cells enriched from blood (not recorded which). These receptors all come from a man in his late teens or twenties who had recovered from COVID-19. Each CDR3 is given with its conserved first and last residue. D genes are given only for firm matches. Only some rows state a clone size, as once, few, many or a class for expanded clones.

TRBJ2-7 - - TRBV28 TGTGCCAGCAGCACCGACACCTTCTACGAGCAGTACTTC CASSTDTFYEQYF
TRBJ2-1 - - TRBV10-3 TGTGCCATCAGTGCCCCCATTGGTAGGGAGCTTGACAATGAGCAGTTCTTC CAISAPIGRELDNEQFF
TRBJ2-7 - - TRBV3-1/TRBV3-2 TGTGCCAGCAGCCAAGACGTCCTCTCCTACGAGCAGTACTTC CASSQDVLSYEQYF
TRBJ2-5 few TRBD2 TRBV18 TGTGCCAGCTCACCACGTAGGACTAGCGGCCAAGAGACCCAGTACTTC CASSPRRTSGQETQYF
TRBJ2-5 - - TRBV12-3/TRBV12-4 TGTGCCAGCAGTGTAGAGAGACAAGAGACCCAGTACTTC CASSVERQETQYF
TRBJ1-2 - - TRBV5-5 TGTGCCAGCAGCTTAGCGGGGGCTGATGGCTACACCTTC CASSLAGADGYTF
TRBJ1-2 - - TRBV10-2 TGCGCCAGCACTGGTCGGAAGGAAAGGGGGTATGGCTACACCTTC CASTGRKERGYGYTF
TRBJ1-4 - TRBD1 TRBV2 TGTGCCAGCCTATACAACAGGGGGCTGAGCGAAAAACTGTTTTTT CASLYNRGLSEKLFF
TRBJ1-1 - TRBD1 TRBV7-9 TGTGCCAGCGCTCGACAGGGCCTAAACACTGAAGCTTTCTTT CASARQGLNTEAFF
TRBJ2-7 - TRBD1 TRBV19 TGTGCCAGTAGTATTTCAGGGGGCGGGGAGCAGTACTTC CASSISGGGEQYF
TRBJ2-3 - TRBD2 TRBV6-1 TGTGCCAGCAGTGAACCGCGGGACTACACAGATACGCAGTATTTT CASSEPRDYTDTQYF
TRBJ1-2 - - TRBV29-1 TGCAGCGTTGTCTCCTTGCGGCAGCCGGCATACTATGGCTACACCTTC CSVVSLRQPAYYGYTF
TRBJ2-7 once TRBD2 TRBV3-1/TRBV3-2 TGTGCCAGCAGCCGCGTGGGGACTACCTACGAGCAGTACTTC CASSRVGTTYEQYF
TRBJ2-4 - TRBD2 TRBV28 TGTGCCAGCAGTCCCGGGGGGGGTAGAAACATTCAGTACTTC CASSPGGGRNIQYF
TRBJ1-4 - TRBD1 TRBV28 TGTGCCAGCAGTTTACAGGGGGATAGGAAAAAACTGTTTTTT CASSLQGDRKKLFF
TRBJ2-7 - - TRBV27 TGTGCCAGCAGTTTAATGAAGGGGGGGTACGAGCAGTACTTC CASSLMKGGYEQYF
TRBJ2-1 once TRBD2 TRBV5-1 TGCGCCAGCAGCAGCGGGACCCGCGGCGATGAGCAGTTCTTC CASSSGTRGDEQFF
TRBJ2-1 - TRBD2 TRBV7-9 TGTGCCAGCAGCCCGACTAGCGGGGGAAATGAGCAGTTCTTC CASSPTSGGNEQFF
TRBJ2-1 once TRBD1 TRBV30 TGTGCCCGAACAGGGGGTGGTGAGCAGTTCTTC CARTGGGEQFF
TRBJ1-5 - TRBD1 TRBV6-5 TGTGCCAGCAGTCGGACAGGGGGGCAGCCCCAGCATTTT CASSRTGGQPQHF
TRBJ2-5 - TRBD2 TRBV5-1 TGCGCCAGCACCACAGCGGGATATAGGGAAGAGACCCAGTACTTC CASTTAGYREETQYF
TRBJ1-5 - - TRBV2 TGTGCCAGCAGTGAAGCAGTGAGACAGCCCCAGCATTTT CASSEAVRQPQHF
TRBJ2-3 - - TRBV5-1 TGCGCCAGCAGCTTGGGGCAGTTCACAGATACGCAGTATTTT CASSLGQFTDTQYF
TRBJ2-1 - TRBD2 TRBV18 TGTGCCAGCTCACATACGACTAGCGGCTCCTACAATGAGCAGTTCTTC CASSHTTSGSYNEQFF
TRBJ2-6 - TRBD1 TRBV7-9 TGTGCCAGCAGCGGGACAGGTTCTGGGGCCAACGTCCTGACTTTC CASSGTGSGANVLTF
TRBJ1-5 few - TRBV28 TGTGCCAGCAGTTTATACAGGGAGCCCCAGCATTTT CASSLYREPQHF
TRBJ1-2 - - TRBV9 TGTGCCAGCAGCTCCACCCGGGGAAGAGGCTACACCTTC CASSSTRGRGYTF
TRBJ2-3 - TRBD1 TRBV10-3 TGTGCCATCAGTGCCGGGACAGCCTGGGATACGCAGTATTTT CAISAGTAWDTQYF
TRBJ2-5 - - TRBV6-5 TGTGCCAGCAGTTACGCGGACTGGGGACAAGAGACCCAGTACTTC CASSYADWGQETQYF
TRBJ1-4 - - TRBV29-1 TGCAGCGTTTCACAGGGAACTAATGAAAAACTGTTTTTT CSVSQGTNEKLFF
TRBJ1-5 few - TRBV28 TGTGCCAGCAGAAAGGGGATTAATCAGCCCCAGCATTTT CASRKGINQPQHF